This passage covers 30 T cell receptor beta chains from one sample sequenced in a study of control samples from healthy donors and cancer patients. Here immunoSEQ multiplex PCR was the method, and the copy in TCRdb shows in-frame clones only, minus some. The data contain 73,000 or so clones, roughly nine tenths of them singletons. Sequenced sample: blood. The receptors come from a woman between 50 and 59 years old in good health.

This sequence joins TRBV2 and TRBJ2-1; 13 nucleotides align to TRBD2. Germline V gives CDR1 SNHLY, CDR2 FYNNEI. This CDR3 spans 16 amino acids. With V trimmed by 3 bases and J by 5 bases, 4 bases remained unmatched. CDR3: CASSEPGLAGHNEQFF. CDR3 in DNA: TGTGCCAGCAGTGAGCCGGGACTAGCGGGACACAATGAGCAGTTCTTC.

The CDR3 bases are TGTGCCAGCAGCCGAGACAGGGGGACAACACCCCTCCACTTT. Its protein product is CASSRDRGTTPLHF. The chain joins TRBV6-5 to TRBJ1-6; TRBD1 matches 9 bases. With 6 bases clipped from V and 11 bases from J, the junction kept 8 bases outside the gene matches. This CDR3 spans 14 amino acids. Germline loops: CDR1 MNHEY, CDR2 SVGAGI.

The chain joins TRBV11-2 to TRBJ2-3; 8 nucleotides line up with TRBD2. Per germline, CDR1 SGHAT and CDR2 FQNNGV. V dropped 5 bases and J dropped 5; count of bases not matched to a gene: 6. The CDR3 sequence is 14 residues long. DNA of the CDR3: TGTGCCAGCAGCCCACGGACTAGCCGAGATACGCAGTATTTT. Protein sequence: CASSPRTSRDTQYF.

The V call is TRBV27, the J call TRBJ1-1; TRBD1 matches at 7 bases. The junction had 5 bases not matched to a gene; V was cut back by 6 bases and J by 4 bases. Germline CDR1 is MNHEY and CDR2 is SMNVEV (reference sequence). This CDR3 has 13 residues. The DNA for the CDR3 is TGTGCCAGCAGGAGGGGGCCCTTCACTGAAGCTTTCTTT. It yields the protein CASRRGPFTEAFF.

This rearrangement joins TRBV5-1 to TRBJ2-7; 7 bases match TRBD2. The ends lost 4 bases at V and 10 bases at J; junction bases unmatched: 14. Germline loops: CDR1 SGHRS, CDR2 YFSETQ. The CDR3 consists of 14 residues. CDR3 region: CASSANLLGGSQYF. CDR3 coding DNA: TGCGCCAGCAGCGCCAACCTCTTGGGCGGGAGTCAGTACTTC.

This sequence joins TRBV3-1 (or the pseudogene TRBV3-2) and TRBJ2-3; D is unclear. Germline loops: CDR1 LGHDT, CDR2 YNNKEL (reference sequence). The V end lost 7 bases, the J end lost 0 bases, and 20 bases lay between the germline ends. This CDR3 region has 17 residues. CDR3 coding DNA: TGTGCCAGCACTCAACCAGAAGTGGGATCTAGCACAGATACGCAGTATTTT. It yields the protein CASTQPEVGSSTDTQYF.

The V and J genes are TRBV28 and TRBJ2-3; 7 bases match TRBD1. CDR1 and CDR2 (germline): MDHEN, SYDVKM. The CDR3 runs 15 residues. J was trimmed by 2 bases and V by 7 bases; bases with no gene match: 9. The CDR3 is CASMPRTGPTDTQYF. CDR3 in DNA: TGTGCCAGCATGCCAAGGACAGGCCCCACAGATACGCAGTATTTT.

The chain carries TRBV19 and TRBJ2-2; 10 bases map to TRBD1. The CDR3 totals 15 residues. Looked up from germline, CDR1 is LNHDA and CDR2 is SQIVND (reference sequence). The V gene end was trimmed by 5 bases and the J gene end by 7 bases; junction bases not matched to a gene: 7. The CDR3 sequence is CASSAGTGVGGELFF. The DNA of the CDR3 is TGTGCCAGTAGTGCAGGGACAGGGGTTGGCGGGGAGCTGTTTTTT.

The chain uses TRBV19 and TRBJ2-1; D is undetermined. This CDR3 has 13 residues. V lost 2 bases and J 0 bases, leaving 2 bases between the germline ends. Per the germline V gene, CDR1 is LNHDA and CDR2 is SQIVND (reference sequence). This chain's CDR3 is CASSISSYNEQFF. CDR3 sequence (DNA): TGTGCCAGTAGTATAAGCTCCTACAATGAGCAGTTCTTC.

The V and J genes are TRBV6-1 and TRBJ2-1; TRBD2 aligns across 11 bases. Germline CDR1 reads MNHNS; CDR2 reads SASEGT. The CDR3 has 19 amino acids. After removal of 2 bases from V and 7 bases from J, the junction contained 16 bases not matched to a gene. The DNA of the CDR3 is TGTGCCAGCAGTGAACTCCGAGGCTCTAGCGGGAGGACACGGAATGAGCAGTTCTTC. Translated, it gives CASSELRGSSGRTRNEQFF.

The chain employs TRBV29-1 and TRBJ2-5, with 8 positions matching TRBD2. There are 13 residues in the CDR3. With 4 bases clipped from V and 1 base from J, the junction kept 2 bases outside the gene matches. CDR1 is SQVTM and CDR2 is ANQGSEA in the germline V gene. Here the CDR3 DNA reads TGCAGCGTTGTAAGCGGGGGCCAAGAGACCCAGTACTTC. Its translation: CSVVSGGQETQYF.

This clone was seen once. The rearrangement uses TRBV9 and TRBJ1-6, with D tentatively TRBD1 (5 bases). V lost 3 bases and J lost 8, with 9 bases in between. The CDR3 covers 13 residues. Germline loops: CDR1 SGDLS, CDR2 YYNGEE. CDR3 sequence reads: CASSAPGDSPLHF. The CDR3 region has the DNA TGTGCCAGCAGCGCTCCGGGGGATTCACCCCTCCACTTT.

In this sample, this clone turned up a few times. The rearrangement links TRBV20-1 to TRBJ1-2, with unresolved D. Germline lookup yields CDR1 DFQATT and CDR2 SNEGSKA (reference sequence). Between the trimmed V and J ends, which lost 5 bases and 6 bases, there was a span of 10 bases. The CDR3 is 11 amino acids. CDR3: CSAPSIDGYTF. The CDR3 DNA reads TGCAGTGCTCCATCAATAGATGGCTACACCTTC.

This clone is a singleton in its sample. The chain links TRBV12-3 or TRBV12-4 to TRBJ2-7, with 9 bases lining up with TRBD1. The CDR3 is 13 amino acids. After removal of 7 bases from V and 2 bases from J, the junction contained 3 bases not matched to a gene. CDR3 in amino acids: CASTRDRAYEQYF. DNA for the CDR3: TGTGCCAGCACAAGGGACAGGGCCTACGAGCAGTACTTC.

This chain links TRBV3-1 (or the pseudogene TRBV3-2) with TRBJ2-2; either TRBD1 or TRBD2 may fit D (5 bases each). The CDR3 totals 14 residues. Germline V gene sequence: CDR1 LGHDT, CDR2 YNNKEL (reference sequence). V was pared by 4 bases and J by 7 bases, with 13 bases between. The CDR3, as DNA: TGTGCCAGCAGCCCAACCACGGGGCACGGGGAGCTGTTTTTT. Protein: CASSPTTGHGELFF.

The CDR3 bases are TGTGCCAGCAGTTCACAGGGACCGGGCACTGAAGCTTTCTTT. Its translation is CASSSQGPGTEAFF. This sequence joins TRBV7-3 and TRBJ1-1, with D possibly being TRBD1 (6 bases). The V end lost 6 bases, the J end lost 4 bases, and 15 bases lay between the germline ends. The CDR3 has 14 residues. Germline lookup yields CDR1 SGHTA and CDR2 FQGTGA.

In its sample, this clone was seen a few times. V gene TRBV6-6 combines with J gene TRBJ2-7; no clear D. Germline CDR1 is MNHNY and CDR2 is SVGAGI (reference sequence). The CDR3 is 14 residues long. Trimming pared 0 bases from V and 3 bases from J, leaving 9 bases between. CDR3 DNA: TGTGCCAGCAGTTACTCGGCGCCATACTACGAGCAGTACTTC. Translating gives CASSYSAPYYEQYF.

The sample holds one count of this clone. This chain uses TRBV29-1 with TRBJ1-2; D gene uncertain. The CDR3 has 12 residues. CDR1 is SQVTM and CDR2 is ANQGSEA in the germline V gene. Trimming cost V 4 bases and J 1 base, with 7 bases left between them. CDR3 region: CSVGKSNYGYTF. In DNA form, the CDR3 reads TGCAGCGTTGGAAAGAGTAACTATGGCTACACCTTC. The whole variable domain, remainder taken from reference TRBV29-1 and TRBJ1-2, is SAVISQKPSRDICQRGTSLTIQCQVDSQVTMMFWYRQQPGQSLTLIATANQGSEATYESGFVIDKFPISRPNLTFSTLTVSNMSPEDSSIYLCSVGKSNYGYTFGSGTRLTVV.

This sequence joins TRBV5-1 and TRBJ2-5, with D unclear. Deletions cut 2 bases from V and 4 bases from J, with 6 bases between. Germline CDR1 and CDR2: SGHRS and YFSETQ. The CDR3 runs 12 residues. The CDR3 sequence: CASSLNGETQYF. The CDR3 DNA reads TGCGCCAGCAGCTTAAACGGAGAGACCCAGTACTTC.

This clone was observed a single time. The rearrangement uses TRBV28 and TRBJ2-3, with 8 bases that match TRBD2. CDR1 is MDHEN and CDR2 is SYDVKM in the germline V gene. The trim removed 6 bases at V and 5 bases at J, leaving 10 bases unmatched. This CDR3 is built from 15 residues. The CDR3 region has the DNA TGTGCCAGCAGACCCCCGCGGGGGGCAATAGATACGCAGTATTTT. This gives the protein CASRPPRGAIDTQYF.

In DNA form, the CDR3 reads TGCGCCAGCAGTGAGTCGGCAAGGGGAAACACCATATATTTT. Translation: CASSESARGNTIYF. The chain uses TRBV10-1 and TRBJ1-3; D gene unclear. Trimming took off 0 bases at V and 4 bases at J, with 7 bases between the two ends. This CDR3 is 14 amino acids long. CDR1 is WNHNN and CDR2 is SYGVQD in the germline V gene (reference sequence).

The chain carries TRBV28 and TRBJ2-7, with D perhaps given as TRBD1 or TRBD2 (5 bases each). This CDR3 region has 13 residues. The germline CDR1 and CDR2 sequences are MDHEN and SYDVKM. The V and J ends lost 6 bases and 3 bases respectively, with 12 bases between them. CDR3 region: CASSLTGHYEQYF. In DNA form, the CDR3 reads TGTGCCAGCAGCCTAACGGGGCACTACGAGCAGTACTTC.

This chain links TRBV19 with TRBJ1-6; no reliable D call. Germline V gives CDR1 LNHDA, CDR2 SQIVND (reference sequence). Deletions cut 6 bases from V and 10 bases from J, with 19 bases between. The CDR3 has 15 residues. CDR3 in amino acids: CASRKLSGLGSPLHF. In nucleotides, the CDR3 is TGTGCCAGTAGGAAACTATCTGGGCTAGGATCACCCCTCCACTTT.

The chain recombines TRBV30 with TRBJ1-5, with D possibly being TRBD1 (6 bases). Trimming took 0 bases from V and 4 from J, leaving 13 bases between them. The CDR3 sequence is 15 residues long. Germline CDR1 GTSNPN, CDR2 SVGIG (reference sequence). CDR3 in DNA: TGTGCCTGGAGTGTAAAGGGGGATGGGAATCAGCCCCAGCATTTT. It translates to CAWSVKGDGNQPQHF. Using reference TRBV30 and TRBJ1-5 for the parts outside the CDR3, the full variable domain is SQTIHQWPATLVQPVGSPLSLECTVEGTSNPNLYWYRQAAGRGLQLLFYSVGIGQISSEVPQNLSASRPQDRQFILSSKKLLLSDSGFYLCAWSVKGDGNQPQHFGDGTRLSIL.

This clone was observed a single time. The rearrangement uses TRBV11-3 and TRBJ2-3; D is uncertain. The CDR3 has 15 residues. Germline CDR1 and CDR2: SGHNT and YENEEA. Trimming cost V 2 bases and J 1 base, with 10 bases left between them. CDR3 residues: CASSLRTFGTDTQYF. CDR3 in DNA: TGTGCCAGCAGCTTACGGACCTTTGGCACAGATACGCAGTATTTT. The variable domain in full, completed from reference TRBV11-3 and TRBJ2-3, reads EAGVVQSPRYKIIEKKQPVAFWCNPISGHNTLYWYLQNLGQGPELLIRYENEEAVDDSQLPKDRFSAERLKGVDSTLKIQPAELGDSAVYLCASSLRTFGTDTQYFGPGTRLTVL.

The chain recombines TRBV2 with TRBJ1-2; 9 bases align to TRBD1. Unmatched junction bases numbered 5, after V lost 5 bases and J lost 7 bases. The germline V gene encodes CDR1 SNHLY and CDR2 FYNNEI. This CDR3 comprises 13 residues. CDR3 nucleotide sequence: TGTGCCAGCAGTACGGGACAGGGAAGTGGCTACACCTTC. Translated, it gives CASSTGQGSGYTF.

This chain links TRBV29-1 with TRBJ1-2; perhaps TRBD1 as D (5 bases). V lost 7 bases and J 8 bases, leaving 23 bases between the germline ends. Germline CDR1 and CDR2: SQVTM and ANQGSEA. The CDR3 extends over 14 amino acids. The CDR3 region is CSGMVRDPMGGYTF. The CDR3 region has the DNA TGCAGCGGGATGGTCCGGGACCCGATGGGGGGCTACACCTTC.

A single count supports this clone. The genes are TRBV10-3 and TRBJ2-6; perhaps TRBD2 as D (6 bases). V was cut by 2 bases and J by 2 bases, with 16 bases left in between. The CDR3 runs to 18 residues. Per the germline V gene, CDR1 is ENHRY and CDR2 is SYGVKD. In DNA form, the CDR3 reads TGTGCCATCAGTGAGATACTAGGGACTGGGGCTGGGGCCAACGTCCTGACTTTC. This encodes CAISEILGTGAGANVLTF.

This chain connects TRBV5-1 to TRBJ2-1; D may be TRBD1 (5 bases). There are 16 residues in the CDR3. The V end was cut by 0 bases, the J end by 6 bases, with 16 bases between. Germline CDR1 is SGHRS and CDR2 is YFSETQ. The DNA for the CDR3 is TGCGCCAGCAGCTTGGTGCTACAGGCGAAGTCCAATGAGCAGTTCTTC. It is translated as CASSLVLQAKSNEQFF.

This chain uses TRBV18 with TRBJ2-1; TRBD2 matches at 8 bases. The CDR3 contains 16 residues. CDR1 is KGHSH, CDR2 LQKENI, per germline. Germline trimming cut 0 bases from V and 7 bases from J; bases unmatched to any gene: 8. CDR3 bases: TGTGCCAGCTCACCACCCTCCAGCGGGAGTGGTAATGAGCAGTTCTTC. This sequence encodes CASSPPSSGSGNEQFF.